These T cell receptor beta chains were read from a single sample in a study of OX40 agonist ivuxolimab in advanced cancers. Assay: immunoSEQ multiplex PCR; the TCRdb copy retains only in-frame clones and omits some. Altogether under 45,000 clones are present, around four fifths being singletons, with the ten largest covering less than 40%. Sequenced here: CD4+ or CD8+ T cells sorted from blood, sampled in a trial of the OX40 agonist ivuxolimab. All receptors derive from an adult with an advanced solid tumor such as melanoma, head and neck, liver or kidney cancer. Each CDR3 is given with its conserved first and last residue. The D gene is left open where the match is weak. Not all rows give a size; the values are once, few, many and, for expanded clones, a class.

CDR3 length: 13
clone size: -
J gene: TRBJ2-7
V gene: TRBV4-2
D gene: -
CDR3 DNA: TGTGCCAGCAGGAGAGACCAGTTTTACGAGCAGTACTTC
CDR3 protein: CASRRDQFYEQYF

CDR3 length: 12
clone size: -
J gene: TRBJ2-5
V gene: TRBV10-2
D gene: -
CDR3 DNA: TGCGCCAGCAGTGATTTGAGGCGTGAGCAGTACTTC
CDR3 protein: CASSDLRREQYF

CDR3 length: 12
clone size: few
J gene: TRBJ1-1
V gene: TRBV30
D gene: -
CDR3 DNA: TGTGCCTGGACGCGGGGGTTCACTGAAGCTTTCTTT
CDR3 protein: CAWTRGFTEAFF

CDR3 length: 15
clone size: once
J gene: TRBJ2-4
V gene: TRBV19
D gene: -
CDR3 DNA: TGTGCCAGTATGGAGGTTACTCTAGCCAAAAACATTCAGTACTTC
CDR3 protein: CASMEVTLAKNIQYF

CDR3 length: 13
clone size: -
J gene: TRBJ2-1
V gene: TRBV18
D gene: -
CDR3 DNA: TGTGCCAGCTCACCACGGAGTCTCGATGAGCAGTTCTTC
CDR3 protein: CASSPRSLDEQFF

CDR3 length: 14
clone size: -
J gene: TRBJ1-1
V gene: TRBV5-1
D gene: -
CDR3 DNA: TGCGCCAGCAGCTTGGGGGTGGCAGGGACTGAAGCTTTCTTT
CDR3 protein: CASSLGVAGTEAFF

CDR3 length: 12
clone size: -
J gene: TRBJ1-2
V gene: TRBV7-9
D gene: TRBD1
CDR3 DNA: TGTGCCAGCAGCTTGACAGGGGGCGGCTACACCTTC
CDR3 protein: CASSLTGGGYTF

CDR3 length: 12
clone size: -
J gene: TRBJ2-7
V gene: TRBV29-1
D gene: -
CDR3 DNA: TGCAGCGTTGGTGACAGAGGTTACGAGCAGTACTTC
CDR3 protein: CSVGDRGYEQYF

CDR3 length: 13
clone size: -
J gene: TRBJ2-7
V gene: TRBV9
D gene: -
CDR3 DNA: TGTGCCAGCAGCCCCAGCGGACCCTACGAGCAGTACTTC
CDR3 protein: CASSPSGPYEQYF

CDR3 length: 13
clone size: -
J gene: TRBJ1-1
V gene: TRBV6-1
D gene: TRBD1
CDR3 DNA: TGTGCCAGCAGCGACAGGGAGAGCACTGAAGCTTTCTTT
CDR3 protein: CASSDRESTEAFF

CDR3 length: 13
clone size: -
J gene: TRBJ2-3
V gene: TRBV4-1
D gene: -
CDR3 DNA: TGCGCCAGCAGCGACGGAGAGGGGGATACGCAGTATTTT
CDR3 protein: CASSDGEGDTQYF

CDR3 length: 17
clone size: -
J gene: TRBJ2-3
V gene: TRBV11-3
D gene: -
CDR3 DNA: TGTGCCAGCAGCTTAGGGGACCGTCCAAGCAGCACAGATACGCAGTATTTT
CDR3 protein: CASSLGDRPSSTDTQYF

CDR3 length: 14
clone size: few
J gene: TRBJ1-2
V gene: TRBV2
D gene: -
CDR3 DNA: TGTGCCAGCAGTGTTTCCAGGGAGGGTTATGGCTACACCTTC
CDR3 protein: CASSVSREGYGYTF

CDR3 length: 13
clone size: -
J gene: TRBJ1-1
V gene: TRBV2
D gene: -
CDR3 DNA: TGTGCCAGCAGTGGACCGCTGAACACTGAAGCTTTCTTT
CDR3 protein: CASSGPLNTEAFF